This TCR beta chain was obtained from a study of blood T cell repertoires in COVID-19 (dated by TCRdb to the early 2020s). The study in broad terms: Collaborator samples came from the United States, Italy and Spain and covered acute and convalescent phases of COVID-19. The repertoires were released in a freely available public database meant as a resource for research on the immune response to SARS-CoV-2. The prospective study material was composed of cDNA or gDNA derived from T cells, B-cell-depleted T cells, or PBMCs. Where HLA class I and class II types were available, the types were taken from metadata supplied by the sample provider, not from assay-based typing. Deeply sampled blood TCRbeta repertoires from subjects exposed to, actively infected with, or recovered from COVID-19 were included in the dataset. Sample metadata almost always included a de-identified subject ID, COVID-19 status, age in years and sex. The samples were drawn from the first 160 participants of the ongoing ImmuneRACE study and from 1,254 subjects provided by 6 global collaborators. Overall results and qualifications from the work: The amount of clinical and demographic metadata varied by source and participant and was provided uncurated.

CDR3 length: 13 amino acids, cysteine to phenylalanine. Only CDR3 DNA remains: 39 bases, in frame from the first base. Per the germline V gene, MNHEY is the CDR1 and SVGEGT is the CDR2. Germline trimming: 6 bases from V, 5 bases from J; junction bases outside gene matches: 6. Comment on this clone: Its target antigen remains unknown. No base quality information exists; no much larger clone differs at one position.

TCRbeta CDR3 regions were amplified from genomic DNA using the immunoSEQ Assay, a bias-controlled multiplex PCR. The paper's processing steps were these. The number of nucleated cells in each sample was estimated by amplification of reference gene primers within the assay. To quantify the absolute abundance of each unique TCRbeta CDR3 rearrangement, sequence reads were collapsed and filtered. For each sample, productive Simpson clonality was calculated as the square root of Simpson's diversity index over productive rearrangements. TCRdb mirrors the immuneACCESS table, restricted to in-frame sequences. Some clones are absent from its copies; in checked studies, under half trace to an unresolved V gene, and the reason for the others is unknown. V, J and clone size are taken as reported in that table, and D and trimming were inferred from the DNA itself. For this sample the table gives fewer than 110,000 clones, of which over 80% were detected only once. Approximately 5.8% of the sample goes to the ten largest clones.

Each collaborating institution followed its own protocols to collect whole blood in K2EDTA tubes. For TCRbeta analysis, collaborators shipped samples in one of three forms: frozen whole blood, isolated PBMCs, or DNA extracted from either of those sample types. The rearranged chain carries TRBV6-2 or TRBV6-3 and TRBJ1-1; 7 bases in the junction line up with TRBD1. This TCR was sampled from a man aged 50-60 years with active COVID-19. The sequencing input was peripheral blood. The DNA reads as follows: TGTGCCAGCAGACCTACGACAGGGACTGAAGCTTTCTTT. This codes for CASRPTTGTEAFF.